By sample share, the clone carrying this T cell receptor (beta chain) is medium-sized. This table comes from immunoSEQ multiplex PCR, and its TCRdb copy is limited to in-frame clones, with some not included. The sample contains over 150,000 clones, 70% to 85% of which appear only once. These data are taken from a study of blood T cell repertoires in COVID-19. The material sequenced was peripheral blood. The TCR comes from a human donor in a cohort sampled during active COVID-19.

The DNA for the CDR3 is TGTGCCAGCGCGTTAGGACAGGGGAATAATTCACCCCTCCACTTT. The encoded protein is CASALGQGNNSPLHF. The gene calls are TRBV27 and TRBJ1-6, with 9 positions matching TRBD1. CDR1 MNHEY and CDR2 SMNVEV come from the germline V gene (reference sequence). The CDR3 has 15 amino acids. The V segment lost 8 bases and the J segment 5 bases; nucleotides outside the gene matches: 7.